This TCR beta chain was recovered during a study of CD8 T cells in ankylosing spondylitis. Broader study findings: CD8+ by phenotype, disease-linked clones were relatively rare in peripheral blood. Existing reports had already noted some motif variants in reactive arthritis synovial fluid and blood. Roughly eight highly homologous variants made up a TCR beta motif that seemed to typify ankylosing spondylitis blood.

In the case of this clonotype: Its antigen is unknown.

TCRdb itself ran the 5' RACE reads through MiXCR, one entry per CDR3 protein. The table has about 220,000 distinct CDR3 sequences, approximately 20% seen once. The CDR3 sequence is 16 residues long. V was trimmed by 6 bases and J by 2 bases, leaving 14 bases between them. The source is a male donor with ankylosing spondylitis. The chain links TRBV12-3 or TRBV12-4 to TRBJ2-6; no clear D gene. The sample comprised blood, either unsorted or a sorted T cell fraction (not recorded which). CDR3 sequence reads: CASRVARATGANVLTF. DNA for the CDR3: TGTGCCAGCAGAGTCGCTCGGGCCACTGGGGCCAACGTCCTGACTTTC.